Described below is a single T cell receptor beta chain sequence and its context. Its specificity is not known. The source of the sample is a study of siplizumab effects on memory and regulatory T cells. This CDR3 region has 13 residues. CDR1 and CDR2 from the germline V gene are SEHNR and FQNEAQ (reference sequence). V gave up 5 bases and J gave up 4 bases, with 9 bases separating them. Overall study findings and caveats: The diversity of naive T cells seemed greater than that of memory cells, and their alloresponse contribution seemed major. Siplizumab cultures yielded proliferating Tregs whose suppressive function was not confirmed.

Sequencing was performed with immunoSEQ multiplex PCR; in TCRdb, only in-frame clones are kept and a portion is missing. The repertoire holds over 80,000 clones, about 93% seen once, with 1% to 1.5% in the top ten. The sequence was collected from a human donor in good health. V is TRBV7-9 and J is TRBJ2-1; D is uncertain. Sequences were obtained from non-Treg CD4+ T cells sorted from blood. The CDR3 DNA reads as TGTGCCAGCAGCCTGTCCTCATACAATGAGCAGTTCTTC. Protein sequence: CASSLSSYNEQFF. The entire variable domain, with the rest obtained from reference TRBV7-9 and TRBJ2-1, is as follows: DTGVSQNPRHKITKRGQNVTFRCDPISEHNRLYWYRQTLGQGPEFLTYFQNEAQLEKSRLLSDRFSAERPKGSFSTLEIQRTEQGDSAMYLCASSLSSYNEQFFGPGTRLTVL.